The next 14 T cell receptor beta chains were all read from a single sample in a study of blood T cells in healthy people across ages. Primed by a sample-barcoded 5' primer and a J-beta primer mix, a second PCR proceeded for about 7 to 12 cycles. Each CDR3 protein is one row after TCRdb ran MiXCR on the 5' RACE reads. The data contain some 1.1 million distinct CDR3 sequences, about two fifths of them singletons. Specimen: blood. Source of these receptors: a man younger than 30 in good health.

This clonotype was picked up a small number of times. The chain recombines TRBV4-1 with TRBJ2-3; D possibly corresponds to TRBD1 (5 bases). Germline CDR1 MGHRA, CDR2 YSYEKL. This CDR3 has 13 amino acids. Trimming stripped 5 bases from V and 4 bases from J, with 10 bases between. CDR3 DNA: TGCGCCAGCAGCGCCCCCAGGGCAGATACGCAGTATTTT. Protein: CASSAPRADTQYF.

This clonotype was picked up a small number of times. V and J are TRBV20-1 and TRBJ2-3; D is ambiguous. In germline, CDR1 is DFQATT, CDR2 SNEGSKA (reference sequence). The CDR3 contains 15 residues. V dropped 1 base and J dropped 2 bases, with 13 bases sitting between them. The CDR3 DNA reads TGCAGTGCTAGAGTGTGGCAGGTCCTCACAGATACGCAGTATTTT. Translating gives CSARVWQVLTDTQYF.

The chain has TRBV29-1 and TRBJ2-5, with 8 nucleotides matching TRBD1. Germline V gene sequence: CDR1 SQVTM, CDR2 ANQGSEA. The CDR3 is made up of 12 amino acids. After removal of 4 bases from V and 11 bases from J, the junction contained 9 bases not matched to a gene. DNA of the CDR3: TGCAGCGTTGGGACAGGGACGGATGAGCAGTACTTC. Protein sequence: CSVGTGTDEQYF.

V is TRBV14 and J is TRBJ1-4; TRBD1 is a possible D gene (5 bases). Trimming removed 4 bases at V and 5 bases at J, with 11 bases between. In germline, CDR1 is SGHDN, CDR2 FVKESK. The CDR3 loop spans 14 amino acids. This CDR3 reads CASSPRDWNEKLFF. The CDR3 nucleotides read TGTGCCAGCAGCCCAAGGGACTGGAATGAAAAACTGTTTTTT.

This clonotype was counted between two and nine times. This chain uses TRBV27 with TRBJ2-3; unclear D gene. CDR3 length: 12 residues. CDR1 and CDR2 (germline): MNHEY, SMNVEV (reference sequence). The ends were cut back, 5 bases at V and 3 bases at J, with 6 bases in the middle. Here the CDR3 DNA reads TGTGCCAGCAGTACCCCGACAGATACGCAGTATTTT. This encodes CASSTPTDTQYF.

The chain recombines TRBV20-1 with TRBJ1-4; D unclear. The V end lost 3 bases, the J end lost 8 bases, and 13 bases lay between the germline ends. CDR3 size: 13 residues. Germline CDR1 is DFQATT and CDR2 is SNEGSKA (reference sequence). The CDR3 DNA reads as TGCAGTGCTAGCGAGGGAGCGAACGAAAAACTGTTTTTT. Translated: CSASEGANEKLFF.

The chain carries TRBV4-3 and TRBJ2-1, with D unclear. Matching the DNA end better, TRBJ2-7 makes the J call doubtful. The CDR3 is 17 residues long. Germline V gives CDR1 LGHNA, CDR2 YSLEER. The CDR3 protein is CASSQDLVRKPYNEQYF. The CDR3 DNA reads TGCGCCAGCAGCCAAGATCTGGTCAGGAAGCCCTACAATGAGCAGTACTTC.

This clonotype has more than one count but fewer than ten. The chain employs TRBV6-6 and TRBJ1-2; D perhaps matches TRBD1 (5 bases). There are 16 residues in the CDR3. Germline CDR1 is MNHNY and CDR2 is SVGAGI (reference sequence). Trimming removed 2 bases from V and 4 bases from J, with 17 bases in between. The CDR3 bases are TGTGCCAGCAGTTACACAAAAGGGACGGCTCGCTATGGCTACACCTTC. Translating it yields CASSYTKGTARYGYTF.

The chain links TRBV20-1 to TRBJ1-5; D unclear. CDR3 length equals 16 residues. Germline CDR1 DFQATT, CDR2 SNEGSKA (reference sequence). Trimming took off 3 bases at V and 4 bases at J, with 19 bases between the two ends. CDR3 nucleotides: TGCAGTGCTAGGGATTTCATAGGGTCCTTGAATCAGCCCCAGCATTTT. Residues: CSARDFIGSLNQPQHF.

This clonotype was observed a few times. J is TRBJ2-5 and V is TRBV7-2, with D possibly TRBD2 on 5 matching bases. The DNA end favors TRBJ2-7, so the J call may be wrong. The CDR3 covers 16 residues. Germline CDR1 reads SGHTA; CDR2 reads FQGNSA. The CDR3 sequence: CASSLNGELGLYEQYF. The CDR3 nucleotides are TGTGCCAGCAGCTTAAATGGGGAGTTGGGCCTCTACGAGCAGTACTTC.

The chain is built from TRBV7-2 and TRBJ1-6; no reliable D call. CDR1 and CDR2 (germline): SGHTA, FQGNSA. The CDR3 has 12 amino acids. V was clipped by 1 base and J by 9 bases, with 4 bases between them. The CDR3 DNA is TGTGCCAGCAGCTTAGAGTCTTCACCCCTCCACTTT. Its translation: CASSLESSPLHF.

This clonotype was detected a few times. The J gene is TRBJ1-1, the V gene TRBV29-1, with 7 nucleotides matching TRBD1. This CDR3 spans 12 amino acids. The junction had 10 bases not matched to a gene; V was cut back by 7 bases and J by 8 bases. In germline, CDR1 is SQVTM, CDR2 ANQGSEA. For the CDR3, the DNA is TGCAGCGCCATAAGACAGGGCCCCGAAGCTTTCTTT. This codes for CSAIRQGPEAFF.

The rearrangement uses TRBV29-1 and TRBJ1-2; TRBD1 is a possible D gene (6 bases). Germline V CDR1 and CDR2: SQVTM, ANQGSEA. CDR3 length: 15 residues. The V end lost 7 bases, the J end lost 2 bases, and 20 bases lay between the germline ends. The CDR3 bases are TGCAGCGGGAAGGACAGAAGTACTTCGAACTATGGCTACACCTTC. It is translated as CSGKDRSTSNYGYTF.

The chain joins TRBV29-1 to TRBJ2-5; no reliable D call. Germline CDR1 SQVTM, CDR2 ANQGSEA. The CDR3 runs 12 residues. Trimming shortened V by 3 bases and J by 1 base, and 6 bases separated the two germline ends. The CDR3 here is CSVDSVQETQYF. The CDR3 DNA reads as TGCAGCGTTGATTCAGTCCAAGAGACCCAGTACTTC.